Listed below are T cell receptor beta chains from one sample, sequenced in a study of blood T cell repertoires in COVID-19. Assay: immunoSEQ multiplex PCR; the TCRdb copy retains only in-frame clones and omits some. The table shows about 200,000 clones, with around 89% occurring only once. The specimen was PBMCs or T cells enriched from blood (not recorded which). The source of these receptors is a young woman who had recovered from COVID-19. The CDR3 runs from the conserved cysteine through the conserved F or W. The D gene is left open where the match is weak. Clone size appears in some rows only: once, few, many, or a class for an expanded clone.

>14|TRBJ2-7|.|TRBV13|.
TGTGCCAGCACCCAGGGTCAGGGATTCCACGAGCAGTACTTC
CASTQGQGFHEQYF
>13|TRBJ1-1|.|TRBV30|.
TGTGCCTGCCGAACCAGGGAGGGGGTTGAAGCTTTCTTT
CACRTREGVEAFF
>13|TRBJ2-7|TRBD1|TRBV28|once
TGTGCCAGCAGAGACAGGGTTAGCGACGAGCAGTACTTC
CASRDRVSDEQYF
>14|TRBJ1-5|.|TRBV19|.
TGTGCCAGTAGTCCGGACACTTCCAATCAGCCCCAGCATTTT
CASSPDTSNQPQHF
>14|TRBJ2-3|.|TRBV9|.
TGTGCCAGCAGCCGGGGAGCCACAGCAGATACGCAGTATTTT
CASSRGATADTQYF
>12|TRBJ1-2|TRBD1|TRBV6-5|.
TGTGTCGGGGACAGGGGGCTATATGGCTACACCTTC
CVGDRGLYGYTF
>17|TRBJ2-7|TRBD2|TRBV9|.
TGTGCCAGCAGCGCTGGACTAGCGGGGGGTTCGCTCTACGAGCAGTACTTC
CASSAGLAGGSLYEQYF
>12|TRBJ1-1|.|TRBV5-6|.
TGTGCCAGCGGAGCGGGGGGGACTGAAGCTTTCTTT
CASGAGGTEAFF
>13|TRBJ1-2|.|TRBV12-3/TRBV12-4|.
TGTGCCATCGGGGGGATTACTAACTATGGCTACACCTTC
CAIGGITNYGYTF
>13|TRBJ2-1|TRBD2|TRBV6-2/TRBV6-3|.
TGTGCCAGCAGCCGGACGGGAGGGGATGAGCAGTTCTTC
CASSRTGGDEQFF
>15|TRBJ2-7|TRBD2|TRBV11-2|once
TGTGCCAGCACCCCGGGACTAGCGGTAACCTACGAGCAGTACTTC
CASTPGLAVTYEQYF
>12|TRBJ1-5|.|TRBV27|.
TGTGCCAGCAGTTTATTCGGGCAGCCCCAGCATTTT
CASSLFGQPQHF
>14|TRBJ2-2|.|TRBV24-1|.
TGTGCCACCAGTGACCTGAGGGCGACCGGGGAGCTGTTTTTT
CATSDLRATGELFF
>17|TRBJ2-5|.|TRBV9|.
TGTGCCAGCAGCAGGGGGGGGGAGCCAATCCCCCCAGAGACCCAGTACTTC
CASSRGGEPIPPETQYF
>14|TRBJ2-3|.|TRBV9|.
TGTGCCAGCAGCGTAGCGGGGGACCCAGGTACGCAGTATTTT
CASSVAGDPGTQYF
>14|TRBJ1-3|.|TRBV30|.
TGTGCCTGGAACCAAGCCTCCTACGGAAACACCATATATTTT
CAWNQASYGNTIYF
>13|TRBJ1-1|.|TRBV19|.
TGTGCCAGTAGCATGGTAGCAAACACTGAAGCTTTCTTT
CASSMVANTEAFF
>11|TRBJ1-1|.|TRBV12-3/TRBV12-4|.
TGTGCCAGCAGCCGGGACACCAGGGCTTTCTTT
CASSRDTRAFF
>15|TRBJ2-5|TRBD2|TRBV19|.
TGTGCCAGTAGGACTAGCGGGGGTTTAATGGAGACCCAGTACTTC
CASRTSGGLMETQYF
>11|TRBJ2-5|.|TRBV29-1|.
TGCAGCGGAGGACTTCAAGCGACCCAGTACTTC
CSGGLQATQYF
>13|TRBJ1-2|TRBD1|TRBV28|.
TGTGCCAGCAGCGACAGGGTACTAGGGGGCTACACCTTC
CASSDRVLGGYTF
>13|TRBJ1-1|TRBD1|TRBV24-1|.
TGTGCCACCAGTCAGACAGGGAGTACTGAAGCTTTCTTT
CATSQTGSTEAFF
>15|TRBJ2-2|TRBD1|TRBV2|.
TGTGCCAGCACCCAACAGGGGTGGGGCACCGGGGAGCTGTTTTTT
CASTQQGWGTGELFF
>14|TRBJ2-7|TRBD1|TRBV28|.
TGTGCCAGCAGTTCAGACAGGGTGCGGGTCGAGCAGTACTTC
CASSSDRVRVEQYF
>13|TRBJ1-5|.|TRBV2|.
TGTGCCAGCAGTGTCCTGGGGGGGCAGCCCCAGCATTTT
CASSVLGGQPQHF
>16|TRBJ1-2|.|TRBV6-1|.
TGTGCCAGCAGTGAAGTCGGGCCGCTCCCAGGAGGGGGCTACACCTTC
CASSEVGPLPGGGYTF
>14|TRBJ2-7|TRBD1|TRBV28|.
TGTGCCAGCAGCCCGACAGGGTCGATCCCCCAGCAGTACTTC
CASSPTGSIPQQYF
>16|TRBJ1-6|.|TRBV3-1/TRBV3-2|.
TGTGCCAGCAGCCAAGACAGGGGTTTCGATCTTCCTCCCCTCCACTTT
CASSQDRGFDLPPLHF